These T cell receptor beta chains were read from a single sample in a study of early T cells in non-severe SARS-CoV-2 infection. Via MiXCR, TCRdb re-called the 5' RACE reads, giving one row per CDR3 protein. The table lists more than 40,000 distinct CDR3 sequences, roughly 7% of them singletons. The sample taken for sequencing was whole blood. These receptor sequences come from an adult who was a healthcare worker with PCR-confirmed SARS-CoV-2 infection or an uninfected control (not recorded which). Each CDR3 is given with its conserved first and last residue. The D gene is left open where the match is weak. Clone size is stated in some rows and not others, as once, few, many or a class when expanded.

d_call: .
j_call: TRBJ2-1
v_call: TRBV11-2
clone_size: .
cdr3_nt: TGTGCCAGCAGCTTTCAGGCGGCCTACAATGAGCAGTTCTTC
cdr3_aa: CASSFQAAYNEQFF

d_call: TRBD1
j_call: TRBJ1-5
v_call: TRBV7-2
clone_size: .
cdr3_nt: TGTGCCAGCAGCCCCGGACAGGGTGGCAATCAGCCCCAGCATTTT
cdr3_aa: CASSPGQGGNQPQHF

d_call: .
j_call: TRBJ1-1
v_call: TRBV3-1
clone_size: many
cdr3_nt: TGTGCCAGCAGCCATCTGGGACGAATGAACACTGAAGCTTTCTTT
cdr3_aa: CASSHLGRMNTEAFF

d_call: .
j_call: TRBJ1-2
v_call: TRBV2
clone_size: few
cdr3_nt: TGTGCCAGCAGTGAAGGGCGGGTAGTGAATGGCTACACCTTC
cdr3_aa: CASSEGRVVNGYTF

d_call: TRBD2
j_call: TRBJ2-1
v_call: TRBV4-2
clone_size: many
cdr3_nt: TGTGCCAGCAGCCAAGAAGGAAGCGGGGCGATGTACAATGAGCAGTTCTTC
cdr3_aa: CASSQEGSGAMYNEQFF

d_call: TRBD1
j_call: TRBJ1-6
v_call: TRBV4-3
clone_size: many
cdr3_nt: TGCGCCAGCAGCCAAGCTCGACAGGGGAATTCACCCCTCCACTTT
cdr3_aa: CASSQARQGNSPLHF

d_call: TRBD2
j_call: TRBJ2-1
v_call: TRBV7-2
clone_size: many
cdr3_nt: TGTGCCAGCAGCTTAGGTCACCAGCGGGAGGGCATTGAGCAGTTCTTC
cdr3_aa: CASSLGHQREGIEQFF

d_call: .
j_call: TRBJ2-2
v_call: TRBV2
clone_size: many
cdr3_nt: TGTGCCAGCAGCTCGGGACGCGGGGACGAGACCGGGGAGCTGTTTTTT
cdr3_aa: CASSSGRGDETGELFF

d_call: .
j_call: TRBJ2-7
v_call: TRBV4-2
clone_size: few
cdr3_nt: TGTGCCAGCAGCCAAGAGATCGGGGCTAGCTCCTACGAGCAGTACTTC
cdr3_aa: CASSQEIGASSYEQYF

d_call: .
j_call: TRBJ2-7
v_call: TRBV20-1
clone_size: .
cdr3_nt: TGCAGTGCTAAGACTGGGTTCGAGCGGGTCTCGAAGGGGTACGAGCAGTACTTC
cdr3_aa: CSAKTGFERVSKGYEQYF

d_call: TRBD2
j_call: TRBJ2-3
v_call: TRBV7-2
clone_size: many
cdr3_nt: TGTGCCAGCAGCTTAGATAGCGGGGGGAGTCGGGGTACGCAGTATTTT
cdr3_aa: CASSLDSGGSRGTQYF

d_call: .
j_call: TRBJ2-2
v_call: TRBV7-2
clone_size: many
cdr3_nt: TGTGCCAGCAGGGACAGACTCAACACCGGGGAGCTGTTTTTT
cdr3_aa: CASRDRLNTGELFF

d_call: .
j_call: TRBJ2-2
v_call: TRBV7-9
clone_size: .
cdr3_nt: TGTGCCAGCAGCTCGGGGGTAAAGGCCGGGGAGCTGTTTTTT
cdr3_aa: CASSSGVKAGELFF

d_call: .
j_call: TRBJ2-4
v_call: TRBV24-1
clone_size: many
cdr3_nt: TGTGCCACCAGAAGGGGAAACGAAAACATTCAGTACTTC
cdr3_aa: CATRRGNENIQYF

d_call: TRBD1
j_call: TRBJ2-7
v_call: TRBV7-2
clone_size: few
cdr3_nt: TGTGCCAGCAGCTCGGACAGGACCTCCTACGAGCAGTACTTC
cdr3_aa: CASSSDRTSYEQYF

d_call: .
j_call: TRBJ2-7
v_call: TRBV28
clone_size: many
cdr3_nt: TGTGCCAGCACCCGTCACTACGAGCAGTACTTC
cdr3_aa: CASTRHYEQYF

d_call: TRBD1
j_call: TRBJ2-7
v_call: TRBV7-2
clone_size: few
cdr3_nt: TGTGCCAGCAGCTCTCAACCGGGACAGACCTACGAGCAGTACTTC
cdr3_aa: CASSSQPGQTYEQYF

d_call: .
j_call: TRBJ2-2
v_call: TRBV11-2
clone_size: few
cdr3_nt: TGTGCCAGCAGCCCGCGCCTGATTCCAGACACCGGGGAGCTGTTTTTT
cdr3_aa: CASSPRLIPDTGELFF

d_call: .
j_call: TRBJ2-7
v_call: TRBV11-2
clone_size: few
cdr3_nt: TGTGCCAGCAGCGGTGTCCAGCAGTACTTC
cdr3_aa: CASSGVQQYF

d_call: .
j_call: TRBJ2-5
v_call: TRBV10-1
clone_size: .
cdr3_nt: TGCGCCAGCAGTGAACAGATACAAGAGACCCAGTACTTC
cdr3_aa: CASSEQIQETQYF

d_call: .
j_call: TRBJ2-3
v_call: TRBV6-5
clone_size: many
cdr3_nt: TGTGCCAGCGGATGGCTAGATAGCACAGATACGCAGTATTTT
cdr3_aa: CASGWLDSTDTQYF

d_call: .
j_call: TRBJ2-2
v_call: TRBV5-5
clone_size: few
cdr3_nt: TGTGCCAGCAGCCTGGCCAGAGGGGCGGGCGGGGAGCTGTTTTTT
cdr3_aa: CASSLARGAGGELFF

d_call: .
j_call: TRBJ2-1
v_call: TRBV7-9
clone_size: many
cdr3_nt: TGTGCCAGCAGCTTAGATGTAGGTGGGACCAATGAGCAGTTCTTC
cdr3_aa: CASSLDVGGTNEQFF

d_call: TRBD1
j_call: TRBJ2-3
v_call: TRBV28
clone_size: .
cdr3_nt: TGTGCCAGCCTTCCAAGGACAGGACGAAGCACAGATACGCAGTATTTT
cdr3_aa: CASLPRTGRSTDTQYF

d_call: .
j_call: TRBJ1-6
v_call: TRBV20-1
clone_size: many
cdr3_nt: TGCAGTGCTGGAGACAGATTCTCCTATAATTCACCCCTCCACTTT
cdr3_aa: CSAGDRFSYNSPLHF

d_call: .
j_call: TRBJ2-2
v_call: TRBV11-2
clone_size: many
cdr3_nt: TGTGCCAGCAGCTTCGGACAGTGGGACCACACCGGGGAGCTGTTTTTT
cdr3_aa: CASSFGQWDHTGELFF

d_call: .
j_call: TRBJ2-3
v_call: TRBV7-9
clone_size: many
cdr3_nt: TGTGCCAGCAGTACGATTTTGGATACGCAGTATTTT
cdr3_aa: CASSTILDTQYF

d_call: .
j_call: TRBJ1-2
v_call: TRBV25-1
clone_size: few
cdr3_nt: TGTGCCAGCAGTTCAGACATATATGGCTACACCTTC
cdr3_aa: CASSSDIYGYTF

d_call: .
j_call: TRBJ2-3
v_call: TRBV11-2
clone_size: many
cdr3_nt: TGTGCCAGCAGCCCTGGGACGAAAAGCACAGATACGCAGTATTTT
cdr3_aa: CASSPGTKSTDTQYF

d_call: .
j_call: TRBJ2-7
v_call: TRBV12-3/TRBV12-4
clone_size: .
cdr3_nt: TGTGCCAGCAGTTTATCGAGTGAGCAGTACTTC
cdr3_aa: CASSLSSEQYF

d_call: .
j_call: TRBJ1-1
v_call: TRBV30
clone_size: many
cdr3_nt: TGTGCCTGGAGTGAACAGAACACTGAAGCTTTCTTT
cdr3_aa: CAWSEQNTEAFF

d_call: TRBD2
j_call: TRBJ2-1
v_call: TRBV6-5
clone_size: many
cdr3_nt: TGTGCCAGCAGTTACCGGGGACTAAATGAGCAGTTCTTC
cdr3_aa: CASSYRGLNEQFF

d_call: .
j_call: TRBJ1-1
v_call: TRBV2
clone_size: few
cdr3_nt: TGTGCCAGCAGGAGGAATACTGAAGCTTTCTTT
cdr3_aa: CASRRNTEAFF

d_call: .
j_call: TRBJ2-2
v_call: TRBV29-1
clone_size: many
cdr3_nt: TGCAGCGCAACTCAGGGAATCGGTACCGGGGAGCTGTTTTTT
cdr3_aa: CSATQGIGTGELFF

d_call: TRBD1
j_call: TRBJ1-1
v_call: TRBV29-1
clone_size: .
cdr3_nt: TGCAGCGCCGGACAGGGGATGAACACTGAAGCTTTCTTT
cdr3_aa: CSAGQGMNTEAFF

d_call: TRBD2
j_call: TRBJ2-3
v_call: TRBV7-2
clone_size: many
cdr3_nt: TGTGCCAGCAGCTTAGCGGCCTTTGGACTAGTCTCGAGCACAGATACGCAGTATTTT
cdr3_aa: CASSLAAFGLVSSTDTQYF

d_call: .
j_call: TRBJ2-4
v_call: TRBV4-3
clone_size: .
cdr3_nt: TGCGCCAGCAGCCAAGTTGGCCCCGGGGGGCGAGACATTCAGTACTTC
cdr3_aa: CASSQVGPGGRDIQYF

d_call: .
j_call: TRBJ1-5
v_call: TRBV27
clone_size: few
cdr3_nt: TGTGCCAGCAGTTTCATGGGGGGCCCCCAGCCCCAGCATTTT
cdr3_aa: CASSFMGGPQPQHF

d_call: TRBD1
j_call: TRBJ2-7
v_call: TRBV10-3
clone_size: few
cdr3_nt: TGTGCCATCAGTGAGGGACAGGGCCTTGACTACGAGCAGTACTTC
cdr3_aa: CAISEGQGLDYEQYF